What follows describes a single T cell receptor beta chain. Its antigen is still unknown. The sample is drawn from a study of response to subunit inactivated influenza vaccine. Findings and limits, study-wide: That few new T cells are recruited by each seasonal influenza vaccination was the authors' suggestion.

CDR3 length equals 15 residues. J gave up 3 bases and V 4 bases, and 7 bases lay outside the gene matches. Germline lookup yields CDR1 SGHRS and CDR2 YFSETQ. MiXCR, run by TCRdb on the RT-PCR reads, gives a single entry per CDR3 protein. The table has 560,000 or so distinct CDR3 sequences, about 8% seen once. The source is a man aged 50 to 69 who received an inactivated influenza vaccine. Material: PBMCs from blood, obtained 23 months after vaccination. This chain connects TRBV5-1 to TRBJ1-1; 9 bases are shared with TRBD1. CDR3 sequence (DNA): TGCGCCAGCAGCCGCTCCGGGACAGGGTACACTGAAGCTTTCTTT. Translation: CASSRSGTGYTEAFF.